Below are 25 T cell receptor beta chains sequenced from a single sample in a study of OX40 agonist ivuxolimab in advanced cancers. Assay: immunoSEQ multiplex PCR; the TCRdb copy retains only in-frame clones and omits some. Of approximately 61,000 clones listed, roughly nine tenths are singletons. The specimen was CD4+ or CD8+ T cells sorted from blood, collected in a trial of the OX40 agonist ivuxolimab. The receptors were sampled from an adult with an advanced solid tumor such as melanoma, head and neck, liver or kidney cancer.

The chain is built from TRBV7-8 and TRBJ2-7; no clear D. The length of the CDR3 is 14 residues. Germline lookup yields CDR1 SGHVS and CDR2 FQNEAQ. V was trimmed by 1 base and J by 3 bases, leaving 10 bases between them. Here the CDR3 reads CASSLEDLGYEQYF. The CDR3 DNA is TGTGCCAGCAGCTTAGAAGATCTAGGCTACGAGCAGTACTTC. Full variable domain (rest looked up from reference TRBV7-8 and TRBJ2-7): GAGVSQSPRYKVAKRGQDVALRCDPISGHVSLFWYQQALGQGPEFLTYFQNEAQLDKSGLPSDRFFAERPEGSVSTLKIQRTQQEDSAVYLCASSLEDLGYEQYFGPGTRLTVT.

The chain joins TRBV30 to TRBJ2-3, with D unclear. There are 15 residues in the CDR3. V was pared by 1 base and J by 3 bases, with 14 bases between. Looked up from germline, CDR1 is GTSNPN and CDR2 is SVGIG (reference sequence). The CDR3 coding sequence is TGTGCCTGGAGTGGTCAGGATCTCGGGACAGATACGCAGTATTTT. Translated, it gives CAWSGQDLGTDTQYF.

The V gene is TRBV10-3, the J gene TRBJ1-3; D not certain. The CDR3 is 13 residues long. Germline CDR1 ENHRY, CDR2 SYGVKD. With 7 bases removed from V and 1 base from J, the gap between germline ends came to 8 bases. This CDR3 is CAINEGSGNTIYF. The DNA of the CDR3 is TGTGCCATCAACGAGGGTTCTGGAAACACCATATATTTT.

This clone was seen only a few times. The chain uses TRBV6-1 and TRBJ2-4, with a possible D match to TRBD2 (6 bases). CDR1 MNHNS and CDR2 SASEGT come from the germline V gene. The V end was cut by 8 bases, the J end by 0 bases, with 14 bases between. This CDR3 has 15 residues. The CDR3 loop is CASSPRDLAKNIQYF. The DNA for the CDR3 is TGTGCCAGCTCTCCCCGGGACTTAGCCAAAAACATTCAGTACTTC.

The chain employs TRBV7-2 and TRBJ2-7; 12 positions match TRBD2. V lost 3 bases and J lost 7; bases outside the gene matches: 7. The CDR3 runs to 15 residues. Germline CDR1 and CDR2: SGHTA and FQGNSA. CDR3 bases: TGTGCCAGCAGCTTTCTAGCGGGAGGGCCAGGGGAGCAGTACTTC. This encodes CASSFLAGGPGEQYF.

V and J are TRBV5-4 and TRBJ2-7; 11 positions match TRBD2. V was pared by 4 bases and J by 6 bases, with 6 bases of the junction left unmatched. Per germline, CDR1 SGHNT and CDR2 YYREEE (reference sequence). The CDR3 runs to 14 residues. The CDR3 DNA reads TGTGCCAGCAGCGAAGGACTAGCGGGCCGCGAGCAGTACTTC. The encoded protein is CASSEGLAGREQYF.

V is TRBV7-2 and J is TRBJ2-7; 10 bases align to TRBD1. After removal of 7 bases from V and 3 bases from J, the junction contained 6 bases not matched to a gene. The CDR3 contains 14 residues. Germline-derived CDR1 and CDR2 are SGHTA and FQGNSA. CDR3 sequence: CASTRQGANYEQYF. CDR3 sequence (DNA): TGTGCCAGCACAAGACAGGGGGCGAACTACGAGCAGTACTTC.

In this sample, this clone turned up once. The V call is TRBV7-2, the J call TRBJ2-3; D remains ambiguous. The ends were cut back, 4 bases at V and 2 bases at J, with 10 bases in the middle. Germline assignment: CDR1 SGHTA and CDR2 FQGNSA. This CDR3 has 14 amino acids. The CDR3 coding sequence is TGTGCCAGCAGCTCACGACTCCTCACAGATACGCAGTATTTT. This gives the protein CASSSRLLTDTQYF.

This clone was observed once. The V call is TRBV28, the J call TRBJ1-2; D possibly corresponds to TRBD1 (5 bases). The V end lost 5 bases, the J end lost 8 bases, and 21 bases lay between the germline ends. Germline CDR1 is MDHEN and CDR2 is SYDVKM. The CDR3 loop spans 15 amino acids. The CDR3 region has the DNA TGTGCCAGCAGTCGAAAGGACACACCATCCCGCGGCTACACCTTC. Encoded protein: CASSRKDTPSRGYTF.

V gene TRBV7-8 combines with J gene TRBJ1-3; D is uncertain. The germline V gene encodes CDR1 SGHVS and CDR2 FQNEAQ. The CDR3 has 16 amino acids. V was shortened by 0 bases and J by 4 bases, with 13 bases between the two germline ends. CDR3 DNA sequence: TGTGCCAGCAGCTTAGCCTCAAGGTATTCCGGAAACACCATATATTTT. Protein: CASSLASRYSGNTIYF.

As DNA, the CDR3 is TGTGCCAGCATGGCAGGCACAGATACGCAGTATTTT. It is translated as CASMAGTDTQYF. This chain links TRBV2 with TRBJ2-3; D remains ambiguous. Germline CDR1 SNHLY, CDR2 FYNNEI. The length of the CDR3 is 12 residues. Trimming pared 7 bases from V and 1 base from J, leaving 6 bases between.

The gene calls are TRBV2 and TRBJ1-3; D remains unclear. The V gene's germline CDR1 is SNHLY and CDR2 FYNNEI. CDR3 length: 11 amino acids. V lost 5 bases, J lost 6 bases, and 5 bases lay in between. CDR3 protein: CASSLVNTIYF. The CDR3 region has the DNA TGTGCCAGCAGTTTGGTAAACACCATATATTTT.

This chain uses TRBV6-6 with TRBJ2-5; TRBD1 agrees at 7 bases. CDR3 length: 15 amino acids. The J segment lost 0 bases and the V segment lost 2 bases, leaving 3 bases of the junction unmatched. Germline V gene sequence: CDR1 MNHNY, CDR2 SVGAGI (reference sequence). The CDR3 DNA follows: TGTGCCAGCAGTTACGGGACAGCGAACCAAGAGACCCAGTACTTC. It specifies CASSYGTANQETQYF.

This clone was observed once. The V and J genes are TRBV5-1 and TRBJ2-7; 9 bases fit TRBD1. Germline CDR1 reads SGHRS; CDR2 reads YFSETQ. The CDR3 consists of 13 residues. V lost 3 bases to trimming and J lost 3 bases; unmatched junction nucleotides: 1. The CDR3 coding sequence is TGCGCCAGCAGCTCGGACAGGGGCTACGAGCAGTACTTC. Translating it yields CASSSDRGYEQYF.

The rearrangement joins TRBV5-5 to TRBJ1-4, with D uncertain. From germline, CDR1 is SGHKS and CDR2 YYEKEE (reference sequence). There are 14 residues in the CDR3. V shed 0 bases and J shed 4 bases, with 7 bases lying between them. The CDR3 sequence: CASSLGGFNEKLFF. For the CDR3, the DNA is TGTGCCAGCAGCTTGGGAGGGTTTAATGAAAAACTGTTTTTT.

The rearrangement joins TRBV4-1 to TRBJ2-2; D call uncertain. This CDR3 has 15 residues. V was shortened by 0 bases and J by 2 bases, with 7 bases between the two germline ends. The germline gives CDR1 MGHRA, CDR2 YSYEKL. The CDR3 region has the DNA TGCGCCAGCAGCCAAGACTACCCCAACACCGGGGAGCTGTTTTTT. It encodes CASSQDYPNTGELFF.

This clone has just one count. The chain is built from TRBV5-5 and TRBJ2-5; D possibly corresponds to TRBD1 (7 bases). This CDR3 is built from 13 residues. Germline V gene lookup returns CDR1 SGHKS and CDR2 YYEKEE (reference sequence). V lost 2 bases and J 5 bases, leaving 10 bases between the germline ends. DNA for the CDR3: TGTGCCAGCAGCTTCAGGGGGGAGGAGACCCAGTACTTC. Protein sequence: CASSFRGEETQYF.

This chain uses TRBV30 with TRBJ1-2; no firm D call. CDR1 GTSNPN and CDR2 SVGIG come from the germline V gene (reference sequence). V shed 0 bases and J shed 4 bases, with 15 bases lying between them. CDR3 length equals 15 residues. This CDR3 reads CAWSVIPSAPYGYTF. The DNA for the CDR3 is TGTGCCTGGAGTGTTATCCCGTCGGCCCCCTATGGCTACACCTTC.

J is TRBJ2-1 and V is TRBV2, with 12 bases aligning to TRBD2. With V trimmed by 6 bases and J by 2 bases, 8 bases remained unmatched. This CDR3 is 17 amino acids long. Germline loops: CDR1 SNHLY, CDR2 FYNNEI. CDR3 sequence reads: CASRRTRTSGTYNEQFF. CDR3 in DNA: TGTGCCAGCAGGAGAACCCGGACTAGCGGGACCTACAATGAGCAGTTCTTC.

The chain recombines TRBV19 with TRBJ2-2; D is undetermined. This CDR3 comprises 17 residues. V lost 3 bases and J 8 bases, leaving 22 bases between the germline ends. Germline CDR1 reads LNHDA; CDR2 reads SQIVND (reference sequence). The CDR3 DNA is TGTGCCAGTAGTATCACTTACTTAATCGGCCGAAGTGGGGAGCTGTTTTTT. Protein product: CASSITYLIGRSGELFF.

With regard to this clone: Other DNA sequences in this sample translate to the same CDR3. This sequence joins TRBV29-1 and TRBJ2-2; 10 positions agree with TRBD1. CDR1 and CDR2 (germline): SQVTM, ANQGSEA. This CDR3 has 13 residues. Germline trimming cut 6 bases from V and 6 bases from J; bases unmatched to any gene: 4. The CDR3 DNA is TGCAGCGTCCTTGGACAGGGGGCCGGGGAGCTGTTTTTT. It codes for CSVLGQGAGELFF.

The V gene is TRBV2, the J gene TRBJ2-2, with a tentative D call TRBD1 (7 bases). V was cut by 4 bases and J by 6 bases, with 12 bases left in between. The CDR3 runs 14 residues. Germline V gives CDR1 SNHLY, CDR2 FYNNEI. CDR3 bases: TGTGCCAGCAGTGTGGAGGGGGCGGCCGGGGAGCTGTTTTTT. Its protein product is CASSVEGAAGELFF.

This chain joins TRBV14 and TRBJ2-3; D assignment may be TRBD1 or TRBD2 (5 bases each). Germline CDR1 is SGHDN and CDR2 is FVKESK. V lost 1 base, J lost 0 bases, and 14 bases lay in between. The CDR3 has 17 amino acids. The CDR3 loop reads CASSQGGTRTSTDTQYF. CDR3 in DNA: TGTGCCAGCAGCCAAGGTGGGACGCGGACTAGCACAGATACGCAGTATTTT. Combining the CDR3 with reference TRBV14 and TRBJ2-3 gives the whole variable domain EAGVTQFPSHSVIEKGQTVTLRCDPISGHDNLYWYRRVMGKEIKFLLHFVKESKQDESGMPNNRFLAERTGGTYSTLKVQPAELEDSGVYFCASSQGGTRTSTDTQYFGPGTRLTVL.

The rearrangement joins TRBV19 to TRBJ2-7, with 8 nucleotides matching TRBD2. The trim removed 4 bases at V and 5 bases at J, leaving 1 base unmatched. Germline CDR1 and CDR2: LNHDA and SQIVND (reference sequence). CDR3 length: 12 amino acids. The CDR3 DNA reads as TGTGCCAGTAGTACGCGGGGGGACGAGCAGTACTTC. Amino acid sequence: CASSTRGDEQYF. The full variable domain, with the rest looked up from reference TRBV19 and TRBJ2-7, is DGGITQSPKYLFRKEGQNVTLSCEQNLNHDAMYWYRQDPGQGLRLIYYSQIVNDFQKGDIAEGYSVSREKKESFPLTVTSAQKNPTAFYLCASSTRGDEQYFGPGTRLTVT.

The chain recombines TRBV2 with TRBJ2-7; 8 nucleotides align to TRBD1. The CDR3 contains 14 residues. J lost 3 bases, V lost 4 bases, and 5 bases had no gene match. Germline values: CDR1 SNHLY, CDR2 FYNNEI. DNA for the CDR3: TGTGCCAGCAGTGTTCAGGGGGCTCACTACGAGCAGTACTTC. Translating gives CASSVQGAHYEQYF.